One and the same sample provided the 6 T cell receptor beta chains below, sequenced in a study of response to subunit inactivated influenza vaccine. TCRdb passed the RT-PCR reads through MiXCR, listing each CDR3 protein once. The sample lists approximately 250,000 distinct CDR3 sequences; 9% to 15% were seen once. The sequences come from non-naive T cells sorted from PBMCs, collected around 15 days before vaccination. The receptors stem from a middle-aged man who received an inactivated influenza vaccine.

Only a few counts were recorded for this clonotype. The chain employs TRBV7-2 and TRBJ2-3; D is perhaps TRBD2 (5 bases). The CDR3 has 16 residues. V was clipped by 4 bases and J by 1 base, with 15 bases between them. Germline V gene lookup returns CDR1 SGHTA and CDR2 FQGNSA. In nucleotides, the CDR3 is TGTGCCAGCAGCTCACTCCAGGCGCGGGGCACAGATACGCAGTATTTT. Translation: CASSSLQARGTDTQYF.

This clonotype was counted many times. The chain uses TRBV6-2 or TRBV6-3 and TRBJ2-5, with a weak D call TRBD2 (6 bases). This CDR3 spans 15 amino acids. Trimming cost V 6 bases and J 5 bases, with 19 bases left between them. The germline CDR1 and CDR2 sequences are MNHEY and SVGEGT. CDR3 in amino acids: CASSHGLTSRETQYF. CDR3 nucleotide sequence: TGTGCCAGCAGCCACGGACTGACTAGTAGGGAGACCCAGTACTTC.

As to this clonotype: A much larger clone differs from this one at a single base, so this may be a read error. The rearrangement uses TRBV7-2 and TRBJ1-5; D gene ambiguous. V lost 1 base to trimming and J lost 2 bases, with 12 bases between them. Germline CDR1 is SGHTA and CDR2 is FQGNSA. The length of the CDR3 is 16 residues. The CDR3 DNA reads TGTACCAGCAGCTTAGTGGTTTCGGATCGCAATCAGCCCCAGCATTTT. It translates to CTSSLVVSDRNQPQHF.

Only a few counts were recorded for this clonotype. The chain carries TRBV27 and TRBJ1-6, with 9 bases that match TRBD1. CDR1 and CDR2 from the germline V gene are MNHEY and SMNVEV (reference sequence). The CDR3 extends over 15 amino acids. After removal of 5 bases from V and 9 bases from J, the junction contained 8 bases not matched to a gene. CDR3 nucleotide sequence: TGTGCCAGCAGTAGGACAGGGGCGGCGGCTTCACCCCTCCACTTT. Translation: CASSRTGAAASPLHF.

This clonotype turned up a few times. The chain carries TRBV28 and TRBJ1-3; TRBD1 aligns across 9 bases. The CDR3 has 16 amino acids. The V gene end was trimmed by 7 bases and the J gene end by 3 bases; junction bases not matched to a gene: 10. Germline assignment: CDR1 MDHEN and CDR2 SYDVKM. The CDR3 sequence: CASTSQETGGGNTIYF. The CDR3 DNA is TGTGCCAGCACCTCGCAGGAGACAGGGGGTGGAAACACCATATATTTT.

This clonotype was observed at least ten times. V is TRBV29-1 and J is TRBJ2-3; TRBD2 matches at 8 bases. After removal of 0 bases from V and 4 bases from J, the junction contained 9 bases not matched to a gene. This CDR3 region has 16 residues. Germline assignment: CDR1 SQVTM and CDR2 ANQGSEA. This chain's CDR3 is CSVEDQIAGSPDTQYF. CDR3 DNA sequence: TGCAGCGTTGAAGATCAAATAGCGGGGTCCCCAGATACGCAGTATTTT.